These 21 T cell receptor beta chains share one sample of origin, sequenced in a study of blood T cell repertoires in COVID-19 (dated by TCRdb to the early 2020s). The library came from the immunoSEQ multiplex PCR assay. This is the immuneACCESS table as TCRdb keeps it, with only in-frame sequences that have V and J called. A part of the clones is gone; compared with another copy, unresolved V genes explain less than half, and the rest is unexplained. The sample profile shows tens of thousands of clones; roughly 80% of them were found once. 5.4% of the sample rests with the top ten. Sequencing input: peripheral blood. These receptors all stem from a man aged 50-59 years with active COVID-19.

The chain uses TRBV10-3 and TRBJ1-1, with D possibly TRBD1 on 6 matching bases. CDR3 length: 13 amino acids. Trimming pared 7 bases from V and 1 base from J, leaving 10 bases between. Germline lookup yields CDR1 ENHRY and CDR2 SYGVKD. In DNA, the CDR3 is TGTGCCATCATGGGGGGGCAGAACACTGAAGCTTTCTTT. Its translation: CAIMGGQNTEAFF.

This chain uses TRBV3-1 (or the pseudogene TRBV3-2) with TRBJ1-6; 10 positions match TRBD1. The CDR3 runs 15 residues. Germline loops: CDR1 LGHDT, CDR2 YNNKEL (reference sequence). V dropped 4 bases and J dropped 7; count of bases not matched to a gene: 4. CDR3 in DNA: TGTGCCAGCAGCCTCCAGACAGGGGGCAATTCACCCCTCCACTTT. Translated, it gives CASSLQTGGNSPLHF.

The chain links TRBV12-5 to TRBJ1-2, with TRBD1 matching 9 bases. J gave up 10 bases and V 2 bases, and 11 bases lay outside the gene matches. The germline CDR1 and CDR2 sequences are LGHNT and FRNRAP. CDR3 length: 15 amino acids. CDR3 protein: CASGLPPGQGKDYTF. CDR3 DNA: TGTGCTAGTGGTTTGCCCCCCGGACAGGGGAAGGACTACACCTTC.

The chain recombines TRBV29-1 with TRBJ2-1; 7 bases line up with TRBD2. J was trimmed by 7 bases and V by 2 bases; bases with no gene match: 8. Germline CDR1 SQVTM, CDR2 ANQGSEA. This CDR3 is built from 14 residues. The CDR3 sequence is CSVERGRAGNEQFF. In DNA, the CDR3 is TGCAGCGTTGAACGAGGGAGGGCGGGTAATGAGCAGTTCTTC.

Here the CDR3 reads CASSQDSRGDVETQYF. CDR3 DNA sequence: TGCGCCAGCAGCCAAGATTCGCGGGGGGACGTGGAGACCCAGTACTTC. The chain joins TRBV4-1 to TRBJ2-5, with 8 bases matching TRBD2. The junction had 8 bases not matched to a gene; V was cut back by 0 bases and J by 5 bases. Germline CDR1 MGHRA, CDR2 YSYEKL. There are 16 residues in the CDR3.

The V call is TRBV10-3, the J call TRBJ2-1; TRBD2 matches at 8 bases. This CDR3 has 15 residues. CDR1 and CDR2 (germline): ENHRY, SYGVKD. Unmatched junction bases numbered 8, after V lost 6 bases and J lost 4 bases. The CDR3 nucleotides read TGTGCCATCAGCGCCGGTATAGCGGGATACAATGAGCAGTTCTTC. The encoded protein is CAISAGIAGYNEQFF.

This clone has just one count. The chain carries TRBV7-6 and TRBJ1-6; 7 bases match TRBD1. The J segment lost 0 bases and the V segment lost 1 base, leaving 18 bases of the junction unmatched. The CDR3 totals 22 residues. Germline CDR1 is SGHVS and CDR2 is FNYEAQ. DNA of the CDR3: TGTGCCAGCAGCTTAGTTGACAGGGTACGGAAACAAGGGGGCTCCTATAATTCACCCCTCCACTTT. This sequence encodes CASSLVDRVRKQGGSYNSPLHF.

The chain combines TRBV7-2 with TRBJ2-7; D may be TRBD1 (6 bases). CDR3 length: 14 amino acids. V shed 3 bases and J shed 2 bases, with 11 bases lying between them. The germline CDR1 and CDR2 sequences are SGHTA and FQGNSA. The CDR3 nucleotides read TGTGCCAGCAGCTTGATGCAGGGGCCCTACGAGCAGTACTTC. It yields the protein CASSLMQGPYEQYF.

V gene TRBV19 combines with J gene TRBJ2-5, with 10 bases matching TRBD1. With V trimmed by 3 bases and J by 5 bases, 6 bases remained unmatched. The CDR3 runs 15 residues. Germline V gene sequence: CDR1 LNHDA, CDR2 SQIVND (reference sequence). The CDR3 bases are TGTGCCAGTAGTATCGACAGGGGGCGGGGTGAGACCCAGTACTTC. It specifies CASSIDRGRGETQYF.

This clone was counted between two and nine times. The J gene is TRBJ2-5, the V gene TRBV4-1; possibly TRBD2 for D (6 bases). The CDR3 has 14 residues. Trimming removed 4 bases from V and 1 base from J, with 10 bases in between. CDR1 and CDR2 (germline): MGHRA, YSYEKL. CDR3 amino acids: CASSRSGVQETQYF. Here the CDR3 DNA reads TGCGCCAGCAGCCGATCGGGGGTCCAAGAGACCCAGTACTTC.

The V call is TRBV5-1, the J call TRBJ2-7, with TRBD1 matching over 8 bases. The length of the CDR3 is 13 residues. V lost 3 bases to trimming and J lost 7 bases; unmatched junction nucleotides: 6. Germline lookup yields CDR1 SGHRS and CDR2 YFSETQ. CDR3 sequence (DNA): TGCGCCAGCAGCTGGGGACAGGAGTGGGAGCAGTACTTC. This encodes CASSWGQEWEQYF.

The rearrangement joins TRBV9 to TRBJ2-3; possibly TRBD1 for D (5 bases). CDR3 length: 15 amino acids. V was trimmed by 0 bases and J by 8 bases, leaving 16 bases between them. Germline V CDR1 and CDR2: SGDLS, YYNGEE. This chain's CDR3 is CASSVGAPQVFTQYF. CDR3 bases: TGTGCCAGCAGCGTAGGGGCCCCACAGGTGTTTACGCAGTATTTT.

A few counts support this clone. The chain combines TRBV11-3 with TRBJ1-6, with a tentative D call TRBD1 (6 bases). V dropped 2 bases and J dropped 11 bases, with 10 bases sitting between them. The CDR3 spans 13 residues. The germline CDR1 and CDR2 sequences are SGHNT and YENEEA. For the CDR3, the DNA is TGTGCCAGCAGCTTAATAGAGGGGGCACCCCTCCACTTT. This translates into CASSLIEGAPLHF.

V and J are TRBV12-3 or TRBV12-4 and TRBJ2-5; unclear D gene. The V gene lost 4 bases and the J gene lost 4 bases, with 10 bases spanning the gap. The CDR3 sequence is 13 residues long. The CDR3 reads CASSWAEIETQYF. CDR3 in DNA: TGTGCCAGCAGTTGGGCCGAGATAGAGACCCAGTACTTC.

This clone has a handful of counts. The chain has TRBV5-5 and TRBJ1-2; TRBD1 matches 7 bases. V lost 4 bases, J lost 4 bases, and 4 bases stayed unmatched. Germline CDR1 reads SGHKS; CDR2 reads YYEKEE (reference sequence). The CDR3 loop spans 13 amino acids. Here the CDR3 reads CASSPTGIYGYTF. CDR3 nucleotides: TGTGCCAGCAGCCCGACAGGGATCTATGGCTACACCTTC.

The gene calls are TRBV28 and TRBJ1-5; D is unresolved. Trimming removed 6 bases at V and 4 bases at J, with 10 bases between. In germline, CDR1 is MDHEN, CDR2 SYDVKM. This CDR3 contains 13 residues. The CDR3 loop reads CASRRQKNQPQHF. DNA for the CDR3: TGTGCCAGCAGGCGGCAGAAGAATCAGCCCCAGCATTTT.

The chain joins TRBV7-9 to TRBJ2-1; weak D call: TRBD1 (7 bases). The germline V gene encodes CDR1 SEHNR and CDR2 FQNEAQ (reference sequence). This CDR3 region has 16 residues. Trimming removed 5 bases at V and 4 bases at J, with 18 bases between. The CDR3 is CASSRQGGRIYNEQFF. The CDR3 region has the DNA TGTGCCAGCAGCCGACAGGGAGGCCGTATATACAATGAGCAGTTCTTC. Full variable domain (outside the CDR3, taken from reference TRBV7-9 and TRBJ2-1): DTGVSQNPRHKITKRGQNVTFRCDPISEHNRLYWYRQTLGQGPEFLTYFQNEAQLEKSRLLSDRFSAERPKGSFSTLEIQRTEQGDSAMYLCASSRQGGRIYNEQFFGPGTRLTVL.

This clone showed up just a few times. The chain is built from TRBV28 and TRBJ2-7, with 7 nucleotides matching TRBD1. V gave up 3 bases and J gave up 3 bases; unmatched junction bases: 20. There are 19 residues in the CDR3. Looked up from germline, CDR1 is MDHEN and CDR2 is SYDVKM. The CDR3 nucleotides are TGTGCCAGCAGTTTTTCGGCAGGGTTTGGGACAGTTTTCGACTACGAGCAGTACTTC. As protein: CASSFSAGFGTVFDYEQYF. Looking up the rest from reference TRBV28 and TRBJ2-7 gives the full variable domain: DVKVTQSSRYLVKRTGEKVFLECVQDMDHENMFWYRQDPGLGLRLIYFSYDVKMKEKGDIPEGYSVSREKKERFSLILESASTNQTSMYLCASSFSAGFGTVFDYEQYFGPGTRLTVT.

J is TRBJ1-5 and V is TRBV6-6; TRBD1 matches at 8 bases. This CDR3 region has 16 residues. CDR1 MNHNY and CDR2 SVGAGI come from the germline V gene (reference sequence). Losses at the gene ends were 5 bases for V and 3 bases for J; bases not matched to a gene: 9. CDR3 protein: CASSGQGARLNQPQHF. CDR3 sequence (DNA): TGTGCCAGCAGTGGGCAGGGGGCGAGACTCAATCAGCCCCAGCATTTT.

The V call is TRBV5-5, the J call TRBJ1-2; TRBD1 matches at 7 bases. J gave up 0 bases and V 4 bases, and 12 bases lay outside the gene matches. The CDR3 runs to 17 residues. From germline, CDR1 is SGHKS and CDR2 YYEKEE (reference sequence). CDR3 DNA: TGTGCCAGCAGCATCGGGGGTGGGACAGCGACTAACTATGGCTACACCTTC. The encoded protein is CASSIGGGTATNYGYTF.

The chain employs TRBV3-1 (or the pseudogene TRBV3-2) and TRBJ2-3; D possibly corresponds to TRBD1 (7 bases). V was clipped by 4 bases and J by 8 bases, with 16 bases between them. This CDR3 region has 14 residues. The germline CDR1 and CDR2 sequences are LGHDT and YNNKEL (reference sequence). CDR3 sequence: CASSRRDSHGTQYF. The CDR3 DNA reads TGTGCCAGCAGCCGGAGGGACAGTCACGGTACGCAGTATTTT.